One and the same sample provided the 12 T cell receptor beta chains below, sequenced in a study of persistence of HIV-infected CD4 T cells. No antigens are known for them. The stimulus was an HIV-1 Gag 15-mer peptide pool, about 1 ug/peptide/mL. Sorting of responding CD4+ T cells relied on upregulated CD40 ligand together with CD69. The immunoSEQ assay was version 4, run in survey mode. Clones were read by immunoSEQ multiplex PCR, and TCRdb kept only the in-frame ones, dropping some. The table shows 24,000 or so clones, with around 67% occurring only once. The sample here was CD4+ T cells sorted from PBMCs after roughly 18-hour stimulation, taken from a patient who received antiretroviral therapy. The receptors originated from an adult man with HIV who was CMV-seropositive.

V and J are TRBV10-3 and TRBJ1-1; 9 positions agree with TRBD1. The V segment lost 4 bases and the J segment 1 base; nucleotides outside the gene matches: 7. The CDR3 has 16 residues. The germline V gene has CDR1 ENHRY and CDR2 SYGVKD. The CDR3 loop is CAISAGDRDANTEAFF. Written as DNA, the CDR3 is TGTGCCATCAGTGCAGGGGACAGGGACGCGAACACTGAAGCTTTCTTT.

The chain recombines TRBV19 with TRBJ1-4; no firm D call. The V gene lost 6 bases and the J gene lost 7 bases, with 15 bases spanning the gap. Looked up from germline, CDR1 is LNHDA and CDR2 is SQIVND (reference sequence). This CDR3 contains 14 residues. The CDR3 sequence: CASRPGGLIEKLFF. The CDR3 nucleotides read TGTGCCAGTAGACCAGGAGGGTTAATTGAAAAACTGTTTTTT.

The chain employs TRBV7-3 and TRBJ2-7; D is ambiguous. The CDR3 is 13 amino acids. V was trimmed by 2 bases and J by 4 bases, leaving 9 bases between them. From germline, CDR1 is SGHTA and CDR2 FQGTGA. The DNA of the CDR3 is TGTGCCAGCAGCTTACGTCCGCTATACGAGCAGTACTTC. This translates into CASSLRPLYEQYF. The variable domain in full, completed from reference TRBV7-3 and TRBJ2-7, reads GAGVSQTPSNKVTEKGKYVELRCDPISGHTALYWYRQSLGQGPEFLIYFQGTGAADDSGLPNDRFFAVRPEGSVSTLKIQRTERGDSAVYLCASSLRPLYEQYFGPGTRLTVT.

The chain links TRBV20-1 to TRBJ2-2; 9 nucleotides agree with TRBD1. The V gene's germline CDR1 is DFQATT and CDR2 SNEGSKA (reference sequence). J was trimmed by 2 bases and V by 3 bases; bases with no gene match: 4. The CDR3 is 15 residues long. The CDR3 here is CSASRDRANTGELFF. The CDR3 region has the DNA TGCAGTGCTAGTAGGGACAGGGCCAACACCGGGGAGCTGTTTTTT.

This clone was counted between two and nine times. The chain uses TRBV29-1 and TRBJ2-3; the D gene is possibly TRBD1 (8 bases). CDR3 length: 14 amino acids. The germline CDR1 and CDR2 sequences are SQVTM and ANQGSEA. The ends were cut back, 6 bases at V and 6 bases at J, with 19 bases in the middle. CDR3 in amino acids: CSVRMDREGDTQYF. The CDR3 nucleotides read TGCAGCGTAAGAATGGACAGGGAGGGGGATACGCAGTATTTT.

The rearrangement links TRBV18 to TRBJ1-6; D gene uncertain. The CDR3 length is 16 residues. The germline CDR1 and CDR2 sequences are KGHSH and LQKENI. The V end lost 3 bases, the J end lost 0 bases, and 9 bases lay between the germline ends. The CDR3 region has the DNA TGTGCCAGCTCACCCACGGTTGGCTCCTATAATTCACCCCTCCACTTT. Translating it yields CASSPTVGSYNSPLHF.

The CDR3 nucleotides are TGTGCCTGGAGTCGGGGGACAGGGGGCTACGAGCAGTACTTC. Amino acid sequence: CAWSRGTGGYEQYF. The V and J genes are TRBV30 and TRBJ2-7; TRBD1 matches at 11 bases. Germline V gene data show CDR1 as GTSNPN and CDR2 as SVGIG (reference sequence). CDR3 length: 14 residues. V was pared by 2 bases and J by 3 bases, with 3 bases of the junction left unmatched.

This clone has just a few counts. The chain links TRBV19 to TRBJ1-6; 9 bases map to TRBD1. J lost 9 bases, V lost 10 bases, and 7 bases had no gene match. Germline assignment: CDR1 LNHDA and CDR2 SQIVND (reference sequence). The CDR3 loop spans 13 amino acids. In DNA form, the CDR3 reads TGTGCCACGAGGACAGGGGCTGGTTCACCCCTCCACTTT. It translates to CATRTGAGSPLHF.

This chain joins TRBV5-1 and TRBJ1-3; 7 bases align to TRBD1. CDR1 SGHRS and CDR2 YFSETQ come from the germline V gene. The CDR3 loop spans 14 amino acids. The V gene end was trimmed by 5 bases and the J gene end by 8 bases; junction bases not matched to a gene: 10. Here the CDR3 DNA reads TGCGCCAGCAGGGACGGGACGACAGGGTACACCATATATTTT. Protein: CASRDGTTGYTIYF.

The chain recombines TRBV2 with TRBJ1-2, with D perhaps matching TRBD1 (6 bases). CDR1 is SNHLY and CDR2 is FYNNEI in the germline V gene. Deletions cut 4 bases from V and 12 bases from J, with 21 bases between. The CDR3 runs to 14 residues. The CDR3 DNA reads TGTGCCAGCAGTGTCGGGGGCGCAGAGGTTCTAGACACCTTC. Protein product: CASSVGGAEVLDTF.

The V gene is TRBV5-1, the J gene TRBJ1-1; D may be TRBD1 (6 bases). The length of the CDR3 is 16 residues. Trimming pared 3 bases from V and 0 bases from J, leaving 15 bases between. Germline loops: CDR1 SGHRS, CDR2 YFSETQ. The CDR3 reads CASSSGQLIMNTEAFF. In nucleotides, the CDR3 is TGCGCCAGCAGCTCGGGACAACTGATAATGAACACTGAAGCTTTCTTT.

The V gene is TRBV10-3, the J gene TRBJ2-7, with 10 positions matching TRBD1. J was trimmed by 6 bases and V by 6 bases; bases with no gene match: 8. This CDR3 spans 14 amino acids. Germline loops: CDR1 ENHRY, CDR2 SYGVKD. The CDR3 region is CAIRGGTGDREQYF. The DNA of the CDR3 is TGTGCCATCAGGGGCGGGACAGGGGACCGCGAGCAGTACTTC.